A selection of T cell receptor beta chains follows, all from one sample in a study of Ad26.COV2.S vaccination and SARS-CoV-2 variants. Produced via immunoSEQ multiplex PCR; TCRdb's table is partial and in-frame only. This sample has around 270,000 clones, with roughly 89% found just once. This material consisted of peripheral blood, taken in a trial of Ad26.COV2.S vaccine versus placebo. These receptors were obtained from a person aged 18-65 years who received the Ad26.COV2.S COVID-19 vaccine or a placebo. Each CDR3 is given with its conserved first and last residue.

CDR3aa	v_gene	j_gene
CSGLDVGGYTF	TRBV20-1	TRBJ1-2
CATSRHTSSEAFF	TRBV15	TRBJ1-1
CASNQGGYGYTF	TRBV30	TRBJ1-2
CASSLRAGANYGYTF	TRBV7-3	TRBJ1-2
CATSWGVEQFF	TRBV15	TRBJ2-1
CASSLGRRTEAFF	TRBV14	TRBJ1-1
CASSARGREGTDTQYF	TRBV7-6	TRBJ2-3
CASSQRDSNTGELFF	TRBV5-1	TRBJ2-2
CASSRPGLAYYENTGELFF	TRBV5-7	TRBJ2-2
CASSPGGARSNQPQHF	TRBV5-5	TRBJ1-5
CASSLPGRVSTGNTIYF	TRBV7-2	TRBJ1-3
CACTRDQGHNEQFF	TRBV30	TRBJ2-1
CASSPGQIGGYTF	TRBV3-1/TRBV3-2	TRBJ1-2
CASSLVRAGGPLKGQFF	TRBV27	TRBJ2-1
CASSLASVAGASYEQYF	TRBV5-4	TRBJ2-7
CATSDAKGTGELFF	TRBV24-1	TRBJ2-2
CASSYSAEQFF	TRBV6-2/TRBV6-3	TRBJ2-1
CASRETGGVEKLFF	TRBV7-2	TRBJ1-4
CASSFSYGDRETQYF	TRBV7-9	TRBJ2-5
CASSFGPGPSYEQYF	TRBV11-2	TRBJ2-7
CASSPPLGQNTEAFF	TRBV18	TRBJ1-1
CASSQGTDRTNTIYF	TRBV4-1	TRBJ1-3
CASSLVMMGAVDYGYTF	TRBV7-8	TRBJ1-2
CASGLGRVNEKLFF	TRBV12-5	TRBJ1-4
CASSYSETVWRLGHGELFF	TRBV6-2/TRBV6-3	TRBJ2-2